This T cell receptor beta chain was obtained from a study of shared clonotypes between healthy human individuals. In the naive CD8 group, cells lacked CD45RO and were positively selected for CCR7, so terminally differentiated effector memory CD45RA+ cells were left out. This table comes from immunoSEQ multiplex PCR, and its TCRdb copy is limited to in-frame clones, with some not included. Of 550,000 to 650,000 clones in the sample, 95% to 97% are singletons; the top ten hold about 0.11%. This receptor was taken from a woman in her thirties in good health. What was sequenced was naive CD8+ T cells sorted from blood.

This CDR3 reads CASSLVASGPGELFF. The CDR3 DNA sequence: TGTGCCAGCAGCTTAGTGGCTAGCGGTCCCGGGGAGCTGTTTTTT. The chain has TRBV11-1 and TRBJ2-2; 7 bases match TRBD2. V shed 1 base, J shed 6 bases, and the junction held 5 bases outside the gene matches. Germline loops: CDR1 SGHAT, CDR2 FQDESV (reference sequence). The CDR3 totals 15 residues.